This T cell receptor (beta chain) was recorded in a study of cytomegalovirus exposure and HLA in healthy donors. Germline CDR1 reads SGHTA; CDR2 reads FQGNSA. This CDR3 is built from 17 residues. Trimming removed 0 bases from V and 7 bases from J, with 18 bases in between. The PCR contained 60 Vbeta and 13 Jbeta primers. Profiling relied on immunoSEQ multiplex PCR, and the TCRdb table lists in-frame clones only, not all of them. Of approximately 180,000 clones in the sample, 70% to 80% are singletons; the top ten hold approximately 1.4%. The chain joins TRBV7-2 to TRBJ2-2; tentatively, D is TRBD1 (6 bases). Sequencing input: PBMCs. The clonotype originates from a woman in her 50s in good health and CMV-seronegative. In DNA, the CDR3 is TGTGCCAGCAGCTTAGCGAGCGCAGGGGTTGGTGGCGGGGAGCTGTTTTTT. Its protein product is CASSLASAGVGGGELFF. The whole variable domain, remainder taken from reference TRBV7-2 and TRBJ2-2, is GAGVSQSPSNKVTEKGKDVELRCDPISGHTALYWYRQSLGQGLEFLIYFQGNSAPDKSGLPSDRFSAERTGGSVSTLTIQRTQQEDSAVYLCASSLASAGVGGGELFFGEGSRLTVL.